This T cell receptor (beta chain) was documented in a study of T cells in Graves' hyperthyroidism and ophthalmopathy. At the level of the study: Specimen type is peripheral blood, collected at initial diagnosis prior to any treatment. Overall study findings and caveats: Most thyroid clonotypes with frequency above 0.001 were detected in blood.

Disease duration under 2 months; hyperthyroidism patients were aged 18 to 65. Orbital computed tomography, thyroid ultrasound, serum thyroxine and TRAb, and clinical symptoms together informed the diagnoses. This clonotype was counted at least ten times. The target antigen is unknown. TCR beta CDR3 sequences were amplified from RNA transcripts. First-round RT-PCR with HTBI primers amplified the TCR CDR3 region. MiXCR, applied by TCRdb to the multiplex PCR reads, yields one record per CDR3 protein. The sample shows 380,000 or so distinct CDR3 sequences, roughly 14% of them seen only once. The germline V gene has CDR1 LGHDT and CDR2 YNNKEL (reference sequence). V dropped 2 bases and J dropped 10; count of bases not matched to a gene: 4. The CDR3 loop spans 13 amino acids.

Sequencing input: blood. The gene calls are TRBV3-1 and TRBJ2-1, with 8 nucleotides matching TRBD1. This TCR was sampled from a young woman with Graves' hyperthyroidism. In DNA, the CDR3 is TGTGCCAGCAGCCAATCGAGGACAGGGGAGCAGTTCTTC. Protein product: CASSQSRTGEQFF.